These 26 T cell receptor beta chains share one sample of origin, sequenced in a study of blood T cell repertoires in COVID-19. Clones were read by immunoSEQ multiplex PCR, and TCRdb kept only the in-frame ones, dropping some. The sample has 150,000 or so clones, roughly 76% seen once. Sequenced input: peripheral blood. These receptor sequences come from a woman between 45 and 60 years old with active or convalescent COVID-19.

Only a few counts were recorded for this clone. The rearrangement links TRBV19 to TRBJ2-7; TRBD1 matches 7 bases. Germline V gives CDR1 LNHDA, CDR2 SQIVND (reference sequence). The CDR3 runs 15 residues. V gave up 5 bases and J gave up 0 bases; unmatched junction bases: 7. The CDR3 is CASSVRDSGSYEQYF. The DNA of the CDR3 is TGTGCCAGTAGTGTCCGGGACAGCGGCTCCTACGAGCAGTACTTC. Supplemented by reference TRBV19 and TRBJ2-7, the full variable domain reads DGGITQSPKYLFRKEGQNVTLSCEQNLNHDAMYWYRQDPGQGLRLIYYSQIVNDFQKGDIAEGYSVSREKKESFPLTVTSAQKNPTAFYLCASSVRDSGSYEQYFGPGTRLTVT.

The chain carries TRBV30 and TRBJ1-1; D gene ambiguous. The CDR3 consists of 11 residues. V gave up 3 bases and J gave up 11 bases, with 13 bases separating them. Germline V gene lookup returns CDR1 GTSNPN and CDR2 SVGIG (reference sequence). The CDR3 nucleotides read TGTGCCTGGAGCCGGTCAGGCAGGGCTTTCTTT. Its protein product is CAWSRSGRAFF.

This clone has only one observation. This chain links TRBV30 with TRBJ1-1; 7 bases map to TRBD1. The germline V gene encodes CDR1 GTSNPN and CDR2 SVGIG (reference sequence). V lost 8 bases to trimming and J lost 1 base; unmatched junction nucleotides: 7. This CDR3 is built from 13 residues. The CDR3 DNA is TGTGCCCGGTCAAAGGGGGCGAACACTGAAGCTTTCTTT. This gives the protein CARSKGANTEAFF. Drawing the rest from reference TRBV30 and TRBJ1-1, the complete variable domain is SQTIHQWPATLVQPVGSPLSLECTVEGTSNPNLYWYRQAAGRGLQLLFYSVGIGQISSEVPQNLSASRPQDRQFILSSKKLLLSDSGFYLCARSKGANTEAFFGQGTRLTVV.

The V gene is TRBV27, the J gene TRBJ1-1; possible D gene TRBD1, 6 bases. Germline loops: CDR1 MNHEY, CDR2 SMNVEV (reference sequence). The CDR3 contains 16 residues. V was trimmed by 6 bases and J by 1 base, leaving 18 bases between them. CDR3 in DNA: TGTGCCAGCAGCCGTTTCCCGGGACAAAAGAACACTGAAGCTTTCTTT. Translated: CASSRFPGQKNTEAFF.

This clone occurred a few times. The chain links TRBV19 to TRBJ1-2; 9 bases agree with TRBD1. The germline V gene encodes CDR1 LNHDA and CDR2 SQIVND (reference sequence). V was clipped by 5 bases and J by 6 bases; unmatched bases: 13. This CDR3 is built from 16 residues. The CDR3 region has the DNA TGTGCCAGTAGTCAACAGGGGGCGCGGAGTATGCATGGCTACACCTTC. It encodes CASSQQGARSMHGYTF.

This clone appeared once. This chain connects TRBV20-1 to TRBJ2-7; unclear D gene. V was shortened by 2 bases and J by 4 bases, with 6 bases between the two germline ends. CDR1 is DFQATT, CDR2 SNEGSKA, per germline (reference sequence). The CDR3 covers 11 residues. CDR3 loop: CSARIGYEQYF. The CDR3 nucleotides read TGCAGTGCTAGAATCGGTTACGAGCAGTACTTC.

The chain has TRBV27 and TRBJ1-4; D unclear. Germline loops: CDR1 MNHEY, CDR2 SMNVEV (reference sequence). This CDR3 is built from 14 residues. V shed 6 bases and J shed 0 bases, with 8 bases lying between them. This CDR3 is CASRKLATNEKLFF. CDR3 in DNA: TGTGCCAGCAGAAAACTTGCAACTAATGAAAAACTGTTTTTT.

The V and J genes are TRBV7-9 and TRBJ2-2, with D possibly being TRBD2 (6 bases). The CDR3 length is 17 residues. With 1 base removed from V and 1 base from J, the gap between germline ends came to 13 bases. Germline lookup yields CDR1 SEHNR and CDR2 FQNEAQ (reference sequence). The CDR3 sequence is CASSLGLRTKNTGELFF. Here the CDR3 DNA reads TGTGCCAGCAGCTTAGGTTTGAGGACTAAGAACACCGGGGAGCTGTTTTTT.

The chain links TRBV4-2 to TRBJ2-7; weak D call: TRBD2 (5 bases). Germline CDR1 is LGHNA and CDR2 is YNFKEQ. The length of the CDR3 is 14 residues. Trimming stripped 1 base from V and 4 bases from J, with 11 bases between. CDR3 nucleotide sequence: TGTGCCAGCAGCCAAGTCAGCGGCGAATACGAGCAGTACTTC. Its protein product is CASSQVSGEYEQYF.

The rearrangement links TRBV19 to TRBJ2-1; D perhaps matches TRBD1 (6 bases). The CDR3 is 15 amino acids. Trimming pared 3 bases from V and 7 bases from J, leaving 16 bases between. In germline, CDR1 is LNHDA, CDR2 SQIVND (reference sequence). CDR3 protein: CASSIADSRENEQFF. For the CDR3, the DNA is TGTGCCAGTAGTATTGCGGACAGTCGAGAAAATGAGCAGTTCTTC.

A few counts support this clone. CDR3 coding DNA: TGTGCCAGCAGTGGCGGGGCTAGCAATCAGCCCCAGCATTTT. It encodes CASSGGASNQPQHF. The chain has TRBV25-1 and TRBJ1-5; tentatively, D is TRBD1 (5 bases). This CDR3 is 14 amino acids long. Germline V gives CDR1 MGHDK, CDR2 SYGVNS. The V end was cut by 4 bases, the J end by 0 bases, with 7 bases between.

V and J are TRBV28 and TRBJ2-7; D perhaps matches TRBD1 (5 bases). The CDR3 has 15 residues. The V and J ends lost 6 bases and 3 bases respectively, with 18 bases between them. Germline V gene data show CDR1 as MDHEN and CDR2 as SYDVKM. The CDR3 spells CASRPSGSVLYEQYF. CDR3 DNA sequence: TGTGCCAGCAGACCATCAGGGTCGGTTCTCTACGAGCAGTACTTC.

The chain has TRBV6-2 or TRBV6-3 and TRBJ2-5; tentative D call: TRBD2 (5 bases). The CDR3 totals 14 residues. Trimming shortened V by 5 bases and J by 2 bases, and 12 bases separated the two germline ends. The germline CDR1 and CDR2 sequences are MNHEY and SVGEGT. The CDR3: CASSRIGVQETQYF. Here the CDR3 DNA reads TGTGCCAGCAGTAGGATCGGGGTTCAAGAGACCCAGTACTTC.

The gene calls are TRBV13 and TRBJ2-2; D is possibly TRBD2 (6 bases). The length of the CDR3 is 17 residues. V gave up 7 bases and J gave up 5 bases, with 23 bases separating them. The germline gives CDR1 PRHDT, CDR2 FYEKMQ (reference sequence). The CDR3 loop reads CASTISRDLRVTGELFF. The CDR3 nucleotides read TGTGCCAGCACCATCTCCCGGGACTTAAGGGTAACCGGGGAGCTGTTTTTT. Using reference TRBV13 and TRBJ2-2 for the parts outside the CDR3, the full variable domain is AAGVIQSPRHLIKEKRETATLKCYPIPRHDTVYWYQQGPGQDPQFLISFYEKMQSDKGSIPDRFSAQQFSDYHSELNMSSLELGDSALYFCASTISRDLRVTGELFFGEGSRLTVL.

V is TRBV7-9 and J is TRBJ2-7; 7 bases map to TRBD2. J was trimmed by 7 bases and V by 3 bases; bases with no gene match: 9. CDR3 length equals 14 residues. Germline CDR1 reads SEHNR; CDR2 reads FQNEAQ (reference sequence). The CDR3 here is CASSFTSGILEQYF. CDR3 DNA: TGTGCCAGCAGCTTCACCAGCGGGATTTTGGAGCAGTACTTC.

The CDR3, as DNA: TGTGCCAGCAGTACCGGGACAGGGGGCGTCGAAGCTTTCTTT. The encoded protein is CASSTGTGGVEAFF. This chain links TRBV2 with TRBJ1-1, with 12 bases matching TRBD1. Germline CDR1 reads SNHLY; CDR2 reads FYNNEI. Trimming took 5 bases from V and 8 from J; bases not matched to a gene: 6. The CDR3 is 14 amino acids.

The rearrangement joins TRBV2 to TRBJ1-5; TRBD1 matches 10 bases. The V segment lost 5 bases and the J segment 15 bases; nucleotides outside the gene matches: 22. Germline CDR1 and CDR2: SNHLY and FYNNEI. This CDR3 has 17 residues. CDR3 loop: CASSQRGPTGGSPAAHF. DNA of the CDR3: TGTGCCAGCAGTCAACGAGGACCGACAGGGGGCTCTCCAGCAGCGCATTTT.

The rearrangement uses TRBV10-3 and TRBJ2-3, with 14 bases matching TRBD2. Germline V gene data show CDR1 as ENHRY and CDR2 as SYGVKD. V gave up 4 bases and J gave up 1 base; unmatched junction bases: 1. The CDR3 covers 16 residues. The chain's CDR3 is CAISGGLAGGTDTQYF. In DNA form, the CDR3 reads TGTGCCATCAGTGGGGGACTAGCGGGAGGCACAGATACGCAGTATTTT.

This sequence joins TRBV5-1 and TRBJ2-5; 9 bases are shared with TRBD1. With 1 base clipped from V and 9 bases from J, the junction kept 13 bases outside the gene matches. CDR3 size: 16 residues. Germline V lookup: CDR1 SGHRS, CDR2 YFSETQ. CDR3 DNA sequence: TGCGCCAGCAGCTTGAGACAGGGGGTACTCGAAGGGGCCCAGTACTTC. Amino acids: CASSLRQGVLEGAQYF.

This clone was counted only a few times. The gene calls are TRBV14 and TRBJ1-2; D might be TRBD1 (6 bases). The CDR3 spans 15 residues. V was pared by 4 bases and J by 8 bases, with 20 bases between. The germline gives CDR1 SGHDN, CDR2 FVKESK. The CDR3 reads CASSPNLRGARGYTF. In nucleotides, the CDR3 is TGTGCCAGCAGCCCCAACTTGCGGGGGGCGCGGGGCTACACCTTC.

As DNA, the CDR3 is TGTGCCAGCAGCTTAGAAGGGGCCACCATATATTTT. This translates into CASSLEGATIYF. The chain recombines TRBV7-9 with TRBJ1-3; D is possibly TRBD1 (5 bases). CDR3 size: 12 residues. V was cut by 1 base and J by 9 bases, with 7 bases left in between. Germline values: CDR1 SEHNR, CDR2 FQNEAQ (reference sequence).

The V and J genes are TRBV28 and TRBJ1-4, with 8 positions matching TRBD1. This CDR3 has 14 residues. CDR1 MDHEN and CDR2 SYDVKM come from the germline V gene. The trim removed 6 bases at V and 3 bases at J, leaving 3 bases unmatched. The CDR3 nucleotides read TGTGCCAGCAGCGGACAGGGCCCTAATGAAAAACTGTTTTTT. Protein: CASSGQGPNEKLFF.

The chain has TRBV28 and TRBJ1-5; 7 positions match TRBD1. J was trimmed by 0 bases and V by 5 bases; bases with no gene match: 7. The germline gives CDR1 MDHEN, CDR2 SYDVKM. The CDR3 totals 16 residues. CDR3 DNA sequence: TGTGCCAGCAGTCCACGGACAGGCCATAGCAATCAGCCCCAGCATTTT. It codes for CASSPRTGHSNQPQHF. The entire variable domain, with the rest obtained from reference TRBV28 and TRBJ1-5, is as follows: DVKVTQSSRYLVKRTGEKVFLECVQDMDHENMFWYRQDPGLGLRLIYFSYDVKMKEKGDIPEGYSVSREKKERFSLILESASTNQTSMYLCASSPRTGHSNQPQHFGDGTRLSIL.

This chain links TRBV2 with TRBJ2-1, with TRBD2 identical over 10 bases. Germline lookup yields CDR1 SNHLY and CDR2 FYNNEI. J lost 5 bases, V lost 2 bases, and 3 bases had no gene match. The CDR3 extends over 15 amino acids. The CDR3 here is CASSELLAGDNEQFF. The CDR3 DNA follows: TGTGCCAGCAGTGAATTGCTAGCGGGGGACAATGAGCAGTTCTTC.

This clone was detected many times. V usage is TRBV12-3 or TRBV12-4 and J usage is TRBJ1-4, with 8 bases matching TRBD1. The V and J ends lost 5 bases and 8 bases, in that order; junction bases with no gene match: 4. This CDR3 is 13 amino acids long. The DNA of the CDR3 is TGTGCCAGCAGTCCAGGGGGCGCGGAAAAACTGTTTTTT. This translates into CASSPGGAEKLFF.

The J gene is TRBJ2-1, the V gene TRBV12-3 or TRBV12-4; possible D gene TRBD2, 6 bases. Deletions cut 8 bases from V and 3 bases from J, with 8 bases between. The CDR3 sequence is 12 residues long. This CDR3 reads CASRGNYNEQFF. Written as DNA, the CDR3 is TGTGCCAGCCGGGGGAACTACAATGAGCAGTTCTTC.